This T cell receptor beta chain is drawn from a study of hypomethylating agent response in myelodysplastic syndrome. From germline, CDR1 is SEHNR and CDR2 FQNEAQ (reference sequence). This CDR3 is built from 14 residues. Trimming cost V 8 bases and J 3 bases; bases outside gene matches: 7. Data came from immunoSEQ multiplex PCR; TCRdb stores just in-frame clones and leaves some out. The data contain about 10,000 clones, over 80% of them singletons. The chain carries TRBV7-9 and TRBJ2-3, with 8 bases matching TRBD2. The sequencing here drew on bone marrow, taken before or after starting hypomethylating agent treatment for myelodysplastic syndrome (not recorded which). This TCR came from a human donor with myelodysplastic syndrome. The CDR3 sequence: CASQSRGGTDTQYF. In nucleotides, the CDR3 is TGTGCCAGCCAGAGCCGGGGGGGGACAGATACGCAGTATTTT.